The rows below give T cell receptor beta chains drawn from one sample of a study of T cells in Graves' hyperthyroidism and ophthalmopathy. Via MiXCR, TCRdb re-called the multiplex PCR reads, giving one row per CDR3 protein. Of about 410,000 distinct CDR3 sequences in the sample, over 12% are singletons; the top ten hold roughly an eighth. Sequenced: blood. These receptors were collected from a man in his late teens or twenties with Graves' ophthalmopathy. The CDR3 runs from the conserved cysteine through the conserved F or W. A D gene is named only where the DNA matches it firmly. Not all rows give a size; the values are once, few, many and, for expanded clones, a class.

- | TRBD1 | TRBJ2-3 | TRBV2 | CASGQGVDTQYF | TGTGCCAGCGGACAGGGGGTAGATACGCAGTATTTT
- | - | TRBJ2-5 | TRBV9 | CASSVAPTRTQETQYF | TGTGCCAGCAGCGTAGCCCCAACTAGAACCCAAGAGACCCAGTACTTC
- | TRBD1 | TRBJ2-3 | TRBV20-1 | CSAIDRGRTDTQYF | TGCAGTGCGATTGACAGGGGTCGCACAGATACGCAGTATTTT
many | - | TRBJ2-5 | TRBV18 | CASSPGVAQETQYF | TGTGCCAGCTCACCGGGGGTTGCCCAAGAGACCCAGTACTTC
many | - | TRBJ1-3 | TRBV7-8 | CASSLNPGTGSGNTIYF | TGTGCCAGCAGCTTAAACCCCGGGACCGGATCTGGAAACACCATATATTTT
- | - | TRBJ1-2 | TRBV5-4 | CASSLELVETLNYGYTF | TGTGCCAGCAGCTTGGAGCTTGTAGAGACCCTTAACTATGGCTACACCTTC
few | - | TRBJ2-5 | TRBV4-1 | CASSQDYGRGLETQYF | TGCGCCAGCAGCCAGGACTATGGGCGGGGGCTGGAGACCCAGTACTTC
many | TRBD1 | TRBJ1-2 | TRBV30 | CAWSDTWNRGQYGYTF | TGTGCCTGGAGTGACACTTGGAACAGGGGGCAGTATGGCTACACCTTC
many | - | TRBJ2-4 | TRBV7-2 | CASSLRAGQGIYSSDIQYF | TGTGCCAGCAGCCTGAGGGCGGGGCAGGGGATCTATTCGTCGGACATTCAGTACTTC
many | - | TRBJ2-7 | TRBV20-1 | CSASEGYEQYF | TGCAGTGCTTCCGAGGGGTACGAGCAGTACTTC
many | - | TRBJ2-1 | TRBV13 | CASSFLGGNEQFF | TGTGCCAGCAGCTTTTTGGGCGGCAATGAGCAGTTCTTC
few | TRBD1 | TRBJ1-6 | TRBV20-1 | CSAPGTGEYSPLHF | TGCAGTGCTCCCGGGACAGGGGAATATTCACCCCTCCACTTT
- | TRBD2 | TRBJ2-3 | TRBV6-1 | CASRDSGGGADTQYF | TGTGCCAGCAGGGATAGCGGGGGGGGTGCGGATACGCAGTATTTT
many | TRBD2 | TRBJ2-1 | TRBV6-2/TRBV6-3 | CASSYYSLTSGGTNEQFF | TGTGCCAGCAGTTACTATTCCCTTACTAGCGGGGGAACAAATGAGCAGTTCTTC
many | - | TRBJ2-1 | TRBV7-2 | CASSFRDGRNEQFF | TGTGCCAGCAGCTTCAGAGACGGACGCAATGAGCAGTTCTTC
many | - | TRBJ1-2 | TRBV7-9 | CASSDHPRTPGYGYTF | TGTGCCAGCAGCGATCACCCCAGGACACCAGGGTATGGCTACACCTTC
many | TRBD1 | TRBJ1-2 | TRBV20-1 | CSAGGGQGAHGYTF | TGCAGTGCTGGAGGGGGACAGGGTGCCCATGGCTACACCTTC
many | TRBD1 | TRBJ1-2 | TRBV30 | CAWSVWGQGWDGYTF | TGTGCCTGGAGTGTATGGGGACAGGGCTGGGATGGCTACACCTTC
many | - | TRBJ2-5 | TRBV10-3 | CAIGAVPQETQYF | TGTGCCATCGGGGCGGTACCCCAAGAGACCCAGTACTTC
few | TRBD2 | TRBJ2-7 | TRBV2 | CASRLTSGGHYEQYF | TGTGCCAGCAGACTGACTAGCGGGGGGCATTACGAGCAGTACTTC
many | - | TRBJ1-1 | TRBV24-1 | CATSRGNTEAFF | TGTGCCACCAGCCGAGGGAACACTGAAGCTTTCTTT
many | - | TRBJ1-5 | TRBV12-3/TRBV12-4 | CASGYNQPQHF | TGTGCCAGCGGCTACAATCAGCCCCAGCATTTT